The TCR beta chain under discussion was sequenced for a study of T cell responses to AZD1222 COVID-19 vaccine. Points from the study as a whole: Nearly half of unique spike-specific TCRs reportedly avoided B.1.351 and B.1.1.7 mutated regions. Repertoires were sampled only after the peak T cell response. Spike-spanning, vaccine-associated CD4 TCRs were dominant at 160-218 and 743-854. Donors skewed white British and female; clonal diversity was possibly underestimated.

A remark on this clone: No antigen is known for it.

Assay used: immunoSEQ multiplex PCR; TCRdb lists only in-frame clones, some missing. Altogether around 130,000 clones are present, approximately 90% being singletons, with the ten largest covering over 8%. The CDR3 is 14 amino acids. V lost 1 base to trimming and J lost 4 bases, with 10 bases between them. Germline V gene lookup returns CDR1 LGHNA and CDR2 YNFKEQ. Sequencing was performed on peripheral blood, taken 28 days after the second AZD1222 dose. The receptor was isolated from an adult who received the AZD1222 COVID-19 vaccine. The chain carries TRBV4-2 and TRBJ1-2, with D possibly being TRBD1 (6 bases). The CDR3 loop is CASSQGQDTYGYTF. The CDR3 DNA reads as TGTGCCAGCAGCCAAGGACAGGACACCTATGGCTACACCTTC.